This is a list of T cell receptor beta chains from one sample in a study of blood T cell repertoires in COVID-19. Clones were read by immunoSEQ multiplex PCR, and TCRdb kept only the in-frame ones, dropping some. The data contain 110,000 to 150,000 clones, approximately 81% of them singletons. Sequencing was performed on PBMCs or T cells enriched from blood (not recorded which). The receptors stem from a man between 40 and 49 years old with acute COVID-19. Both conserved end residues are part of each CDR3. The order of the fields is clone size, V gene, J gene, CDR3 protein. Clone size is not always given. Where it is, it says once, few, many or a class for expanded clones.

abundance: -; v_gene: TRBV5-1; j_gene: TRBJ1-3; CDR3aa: CASSAQGGGSSGNTIYF
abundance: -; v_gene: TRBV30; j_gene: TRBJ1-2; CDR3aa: CAWSVPGQGMRSYGYTF
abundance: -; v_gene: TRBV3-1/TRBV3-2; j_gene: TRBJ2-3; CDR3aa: CASSQALGLAGSDTQYF
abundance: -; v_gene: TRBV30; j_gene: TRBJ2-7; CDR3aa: CAWSVLYEQYF
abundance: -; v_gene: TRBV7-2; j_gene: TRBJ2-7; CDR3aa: CASSHQGPSVEQYF
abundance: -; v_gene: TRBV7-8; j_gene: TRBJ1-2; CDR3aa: CASSQNGGNYGYTF
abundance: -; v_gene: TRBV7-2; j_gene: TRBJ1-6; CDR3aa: CASSPGQSSYNSPLHF
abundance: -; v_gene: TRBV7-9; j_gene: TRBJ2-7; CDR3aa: CASSPGTSGLSYEQYF
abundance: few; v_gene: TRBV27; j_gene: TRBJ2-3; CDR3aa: CASSPAGALVTDTQYF
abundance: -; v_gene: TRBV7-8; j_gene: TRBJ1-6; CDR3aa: CASSLVVRANSPLHF
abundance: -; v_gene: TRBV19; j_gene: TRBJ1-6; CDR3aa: CASTSRQGSYNSPLHF
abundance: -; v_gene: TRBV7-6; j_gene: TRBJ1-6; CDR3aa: CASSSERGSPLHF
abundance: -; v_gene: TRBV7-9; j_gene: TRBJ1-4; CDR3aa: CASSSTGGDEKLFF
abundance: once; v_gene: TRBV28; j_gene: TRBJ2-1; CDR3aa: CASTPQREAYEQFF
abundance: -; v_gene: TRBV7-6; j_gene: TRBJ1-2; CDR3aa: CASSLARYGYTF
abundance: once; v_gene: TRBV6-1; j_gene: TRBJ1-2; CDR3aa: CASSEIRGPGGYTF
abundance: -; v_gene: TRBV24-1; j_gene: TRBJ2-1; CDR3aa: CATSASPDRANEQFF
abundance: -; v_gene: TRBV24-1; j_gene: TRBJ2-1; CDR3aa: CATRGSVAGGLNEQFF
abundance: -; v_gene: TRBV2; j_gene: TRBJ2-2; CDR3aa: CASSAGRGGTGELFF
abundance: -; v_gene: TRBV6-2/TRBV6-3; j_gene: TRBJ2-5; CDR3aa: CASSYGSGAGETQYF
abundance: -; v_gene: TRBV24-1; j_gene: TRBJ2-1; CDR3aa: CATSVSGNLIEQFF
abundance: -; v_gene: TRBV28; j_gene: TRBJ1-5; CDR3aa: CASSPNRDYQKPQHF
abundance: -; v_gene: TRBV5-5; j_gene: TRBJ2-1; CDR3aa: CASSSGPAGHNEQFF
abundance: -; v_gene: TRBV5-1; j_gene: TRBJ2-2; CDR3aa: CASSLSRGPGELFF
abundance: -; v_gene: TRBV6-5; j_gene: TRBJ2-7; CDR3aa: CASTGTLYEQYF
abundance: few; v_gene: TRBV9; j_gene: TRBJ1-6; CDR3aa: CASSPWGGSSPLHF
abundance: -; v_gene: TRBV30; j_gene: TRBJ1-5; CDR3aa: CAWSVTPGQPQHF
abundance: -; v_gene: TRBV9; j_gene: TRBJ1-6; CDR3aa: CASSVGSGVHNSPLHF
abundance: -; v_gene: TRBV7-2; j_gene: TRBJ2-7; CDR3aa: CASSLYGGGGSYEQYF
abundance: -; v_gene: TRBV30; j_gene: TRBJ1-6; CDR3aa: CAWSVPGDHLLGLHF
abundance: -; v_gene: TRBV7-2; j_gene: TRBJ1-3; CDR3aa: CASSLAMTAFSGNTIYF
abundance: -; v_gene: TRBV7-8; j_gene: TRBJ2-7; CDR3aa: CASSLRTSGGYEQYF
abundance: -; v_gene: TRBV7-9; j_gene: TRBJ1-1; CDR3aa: CASRPGTLNTEAFF
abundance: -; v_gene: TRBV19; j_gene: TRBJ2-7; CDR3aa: CASSPRQGAGDEQYF
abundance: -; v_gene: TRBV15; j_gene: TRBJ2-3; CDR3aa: CATSRELAGGPDTQYF
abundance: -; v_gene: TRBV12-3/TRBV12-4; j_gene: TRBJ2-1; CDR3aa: CASSLELHNEQFF
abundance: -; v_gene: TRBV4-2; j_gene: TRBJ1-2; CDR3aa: CASSQRTIGNYGYTF
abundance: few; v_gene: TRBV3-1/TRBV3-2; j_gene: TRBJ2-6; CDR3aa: CASSPPSGGFPSGANVLTF
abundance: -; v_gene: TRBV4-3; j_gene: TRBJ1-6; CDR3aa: CASSQDGSYNSPLHF
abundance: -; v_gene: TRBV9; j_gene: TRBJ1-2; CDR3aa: CASSGLTDFSDYGYTF
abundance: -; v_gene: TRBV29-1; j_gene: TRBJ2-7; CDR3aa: CSVPGQASYEQYF
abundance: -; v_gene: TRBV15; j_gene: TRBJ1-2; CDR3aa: CATSRDYVLTRGYTF
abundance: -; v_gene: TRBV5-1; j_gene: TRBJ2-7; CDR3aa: CASSAAEGFWEQYF
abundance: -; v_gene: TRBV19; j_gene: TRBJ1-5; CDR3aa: CASTRGLAQHF
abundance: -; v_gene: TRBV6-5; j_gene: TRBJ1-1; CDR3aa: CASRIQGANTEAFF
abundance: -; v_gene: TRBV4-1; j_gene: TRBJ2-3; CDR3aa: CASSQEGREWIDTQYF
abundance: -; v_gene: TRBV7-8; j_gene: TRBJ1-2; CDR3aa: CASSLGLANYGYTF
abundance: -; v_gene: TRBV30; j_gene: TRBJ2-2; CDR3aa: CAWSRRGGELFF
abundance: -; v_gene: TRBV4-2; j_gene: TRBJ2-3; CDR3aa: CASSPTTSGTDTQYF
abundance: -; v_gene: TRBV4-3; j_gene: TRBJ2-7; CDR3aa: CASSQGLAPYEQYF
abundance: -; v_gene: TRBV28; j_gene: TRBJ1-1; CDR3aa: CASSLLAQLTEAFF
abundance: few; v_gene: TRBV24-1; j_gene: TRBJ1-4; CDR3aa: CATTKQQFNEKLFF